This TCR beta chain was recorded in a study of OX40 agonist ivuxolimab in advanced cancers. The overall study: Males comprised roughly four fifths of the group, whose mean age was about 60 years (range roughly 23 to 90).

This clone has a handful of counts. Patients were excluded for autoimmune disease history or systemic immunosuppression. This table comes from immunoSEQ multiplex PCR, and its TCRdb copy is limited to in-frame clones, with some not included. Of 65,000 to 75,000 clones in the sample, roughly 90% were seen once. The sequences come from CD4+ or CD8+ T cells sorted from blood, collected in a trial of the OX40 agonist ivuxolimab. The TCR was taken from an adult with an advanced solid tumor such as melanoma, head and neck, liver or kidney cancer.

The CDR3 sequence: CASSSTEGADYGYTF. The CDR3 DNA reads as TGTGCCAGCAGCAGCACAGAGGGGGCGGACTATGGCTACACCTTC. The chain links TRBV28 to TRBJ1-2, with 7 positions matching TRBD1. CDR1 is MDHEN, CDR2 SYDVKM, per germline. The J segment lost 3 bases and the V segment lost 6 bases, leaving 10 bases of the junction unmatched. The CDR3 spans 15 residues.